This TCR beta chain originates from a study of neurological immune-mediated disorders. Study-wide background: Among the approximately 34 patients with multiple sclerosis, 31 were relapsing-remitting, while 3 were secondary progressive.

This clonotype has a count of ten or more. Its antigen is not identified. With 10-nucleotide random UMIs, 5'RACE was used to make the cDNA. Over 170 million TCR-beta sequences from 15-18 subjects were obtained in each sequencing run. Each CDR3 protein gets one entry after TCRdb re-called the 5' RACE reads with MiXCR. The table lists tens of thousands of distinct CDR3 sequences, 3.5% of them singletons. General study results and limits: For the multiple sclerosis repertoire cluster, no association with any clinical or MRI feature was found.

The sequenced sample consisted of PBMCs. The sequence derives from a woman aged 45-65 years with multiple sclerosis.

DNA for the CDR3: TGTGCCAGCAGCTTAAAGGGCCCGGGGGCCAAAAACATTCAGTACTTC. Encoded protein: CASSLKGPGAKNIQYF. The chain has TRBV7-9 and TRBJ2-4; the D gene is possibly TRBD2 (5 bases). The germline V and J ends were trimmed by 2 bases and 1 base, with 12 bases remaining between them. CDR3 length equals 16 residues. The germline CDR1 and CDR2 sequences are SEHNR and FQNEAQ (reference sequence). The full variable domain, its missing parts supplied by reference TRBV7-9 and TRBJ2-4, is DTGVSQNPRHKITKRGQNVTFRCDPISEHNRLYWYRQTLGQGPEFLTYFQNEAQLEKSRLLSDRFSAERPKGSFSTLEIQRTEQGDSAMYLCASSLKGPGAKNIQYFGAGTRLSVL.